This is a list of T cell receptor beta chains from one sample in a study of blood T cell repertoires in COVID-19. Generated by immunoSEQ multiplex PCR, the TCRdb table keeps only in-frame clones and is missing some. The sample has about 44,000 clones, 80% to 90% seen once; the top ten hold less than 20%. The sequencing input was peripheral blood. The receptors were gathered from a man between 65 and 85 years old with active COVID-19. Both conserved end residues are part of each CDR3. D genes are given only for firm matches. The size of a clone is reported for some rows only, either as once, few or many, or as a class for expanded clones.

.	TRBD2	TRBJ2-1	TRBV7-3	CASSSYLAGGPVEQFF	TGTGCCAGCAGCTCATACCTAGCGGGGGGGCCCGTTGAGCAGTTCTTC
.	.	TRBJ2-3	TRBV6-5	CASSYVTGSTDTQYF	TGTGCCAGCAGTTACGTGACTGGAAGCACAGATACGCAGTATTTT
.	TRBD1	TRBJ1-1	TRBV10-3	CAITDRVGTEAFF	TGTGCCATCACTGACAGGGTAGGCACTGAAGCTTTCTTT
.	TRBD1	TRBJ2-2	TRBV11-2	CASSRTPGQGFANTGELFF	TGTGCCAGCAGCCGAACGCCGGGACAGGGGTTTGCGAACACCGGGGAGCTGTTTTTT
once	.	TRBJ1-3	TRBV7-9	CASSRTGLVGNTIYF	TGTGCCAGCAGCCGTACAGGGTTGGTTGGAAACACCATATATTTT
.	.	TRBJ1-2	TRBV4-2	CASSQRLRRQYTF	TGTGCCAGCAGCCAAAGGCTCCGCAGACAGTACACCTTC
.	.	TRBJ2-5	TRBV28	CASSLAGVVTTQYF	TGTGCCAGCAGTTTAGCTGGAGTGGTAACGACCCAGTACTTC
.	.	TRBJ1-5	TRBV27	CASSFRQPQHF	TGTGCCAGCAGTTTCCGGCAGCCCCAGCATTTT
.	.	TRBJ2-1	TRBV4-3	CASSRPTRSYNEQFF	TGCGCCAGCAGCCGACCGACGAGGTCCTACAATGAGCAGTTCTTC
once	.	TRBJ1-2	TRBV20-1	CSASRTVDGYTF	TGCAGTGCTAGTCGAACGGTTGATGGCTACACCTTC
.	.	TRBJ1-5	TRBV28	CASSSQGLLPQHF	TGTGCCAGCAGTTCGCAGGGGCTCTTACCCCAGCATTTT